Listed below are T cell receptor beta chains from one sample, sequenced in a study of blood T cell repertoires in COVID-19. Only in-frame clones appear in the TCRdb table, and some are missing; sequencing was by immunoSEQ multiplex PCR. The sample has about 81,000 clones, about 86% seen once. The specimen was peripheral blood. These receptors were obtained from a woman aged 80 or over with acute or convalescent COVID-19. Each CDR3 is given with its conserved first and last residue. Fields, in order: D gene, V gene, clone size, J gene, CDR3 protein, CDR3 DNA. D genes are given only for firm matches. Clone size appears in some rows only: once, few, many, or a class for an expanded clone.

>-|TRBV7-3|-|TRBJ2-1
CASSPRPSAREQFF
TGTGCCAGCAGTCCTAGGCCCAGCGCGCGTGAGCAGTTCTTC
>TRBD1|TRBV30|-|TRBJ1-5
CAWSSDRGGQPQHF
TGTGCCTGGAGTAGTGACAGGGGCGGTCAGCCCCAGCATTTT
>TRBD1|TRBV4-3|few|TRBJ1-6
CASSRGPGQPNSPLHF
TGCGCCAGCAGCCGCGGCCCGGGACAGCCTAATTCACCCCTCCACTTT
>TRBD2|TRBV9|few|TRBJ2-7
CASSIQTTSGSHEQYF
TGTGCCAGCAGCATCCAGACCACTAGCGGGAGTCACGAGCAGTACTTC
>TRBD1|TRBV27|few|TRBJ1-2
CASSSTGGADGYTF
TGTGCCAGCAGTTCGACAGGGGGCGCAGATGGCTACACCTTC
>-|TRBV5-1|once|TRBJ2-2
CASSLSLTNTGELFF
TGCGCCAGCAGCTTGTCCCTAACGAACACCGGGGAGCTGTTTTTT
>-|TRBV3-1/TRBV3-2|-|TRBJ2-5
CASTFKEAKETQYF
TGTGCCAGCACCTTTAAAGAAGCAAAAGAGACCCAGTACTTC
>TRBD2|TRBV7-9|-|TRBJ2-5
CASITGGAETQYF
TGTGCCAGCATAACCGGGGGGGCGGAGACCCAGTACTTC
>-|TRBV20-1|-|TRBJ1-5
CSASSSNQPQHF
TGCAGTGCTAGTTCCTCTAATCAGCCCCAGCATTTT
>-|TRBV6-6|-|TRBJ2-7
CASIQNVDSVPEQYF
TGTGCCAGCATCCAAAACGTCGACAGCGTCCCCGAGCAGTACTTC
>TRBD1|TRBV30|-|TRBJ2-1
CAWTPGQGSYNEQFF
TGTGCCTGGACCCCGGGACAGGGCAGCTACAATGAGCAGTTCTTC
>TRBD1|TRBV6-5|-|TRBJ2-7
CASRDRVYSYEQYF
TGTGCCAGCAGGGACAGGGTTTACTCCTACGAGCAGTACTTC
>-|TRBV7-2|once|TRBJ1-6
CASSFSQNSPLHF
TGTGCCAGCAGCTTCTCACAGAATTCACCCCTCCACTTT
>TRBD1|TRBV19|few|TRBJ1-2
CASRGTAYGYTF
TGTGCCAGTCGCGGGACAGCCTATGGCTACACCTTC
>TRBD1|TRBV3-1/TRBV3-2|-|TRBJ1-3
CASSPLRTGTSGNTIYF
TGTGCCAGCAGCCCCCTAAGGACAGGGACCTCTGGAAACACCATATATTTT
>-|TRBV9|once|TRBJ1-2
CASSVSRVGYTF
TGTGCCAGCAGCGTATCGCGAGTAGGCTACACCTTC
>-|TRBV10-3|-|TRBJ2-5
CASGGGETQYF
TGTGCCTCGGGGGGCGGGGAGACCCAGTACTTC
>TRBD1|TRBV7-3|few|TRBJ2-3
CASSPTGGTDTQYF
TGTGCCAGCAGCCCCACAGGGGGCACAGATACGCAGTATTTT
>TRBD2|TRBV19|-|TRBJ2-1
CASSIALTSGGAHEQFF
TGTGCCAGTAGTATAGCGCTGACTAGCGGGGGGGCCCATGAGCAGTTCTTC
>-|TRBV10-1|once|TRBJ2-3
CASSESPGTDTQYF
TGCGCCAGCAGTGAGTCGCCAGGCACAGATACGCAGTATTTT
>-|TRBV12-5|-|TRBJ2-7
CASGPTGVYEQYF
TGTGCTAGTGGCCCGACGGGGGTTTACGAGCAGTACTTC
>TRBD1|TRBV5-1|-|TRBJ1-2
CASSSDRVLGYGYTF
TGCGCCAGCAGCTCGGACAGGGTCCTAGGCTATGGCTACACCTTC
>TRBD2|TRBV9|-|TRBJ2-1
CASSGAGAGVNEQFF
TGTGCCAGCAGTGGAGCGGGAGCAGGGGTCAATGAGCAGTTCTTC
>TRBD1|TRBV5-1|-|TRBJ2-5
CASSLTTGVEETQYF
TGCGCCAGCAGCCTCACGACAGGGGTCGAGGAGACCCAGTACTTC
>-|TRBV3-1/TRBV3-2|-|TRBJ1-2
CASSQDPRGWDYGYTF
TGTGCCAGCAGCCAAGATCCCAGGGGTTGGGACTATGGCTACACCTTC
>-|TRBV20-1|-|TRBJ2-7
CSAGVVYEQYF
TGCAGTGCTGGTGTAGTCTACGAGCAGTACTTC
>-|TRBV19|-|TRBJ2-1
CASSIKSEQFF
TGTGCCAGTAGTATAAAGAGTGAGCAGTTCTTC
>TRBD1|TRBV12-3/TRBV12-4|once|TRBJ1-2
CASRPGTGTGYTF
TGTGCCAGCAGGCCCGGGACAGGGACCGGCTACACCTTC
>TRBD1|TRBV29-1|-|TRBJ2-1
CSGLPGQGIMGGSNEQFF
TGCAGCGGTCTCCCGGGACAGGGAATTATGGGGGGCTCCAATGAGCAGTTCTTC
>-|TRBV24-1|-|TRBJ2-3
CATSAGTDTQYF
TGTGCCACCAGTGCGGGCACAGATACGCAGTATTTT
>-|TRBV19|-|TRBJ1-3
CASSIRGSSGNTIYF
TGTGCCAGTAGTATCCGGGGTTCCTCTGGAAACACCATATATTTT
>TRBD1|TRBV6-2/TRBV6-3|-|TRBJ1-5
CASSFVRDRGLVNQPQHF
TGTGCCAGCAGTTTTGTCCGGGACAGGGGGCTAGTCAATCAGCCCCAGCATTTT